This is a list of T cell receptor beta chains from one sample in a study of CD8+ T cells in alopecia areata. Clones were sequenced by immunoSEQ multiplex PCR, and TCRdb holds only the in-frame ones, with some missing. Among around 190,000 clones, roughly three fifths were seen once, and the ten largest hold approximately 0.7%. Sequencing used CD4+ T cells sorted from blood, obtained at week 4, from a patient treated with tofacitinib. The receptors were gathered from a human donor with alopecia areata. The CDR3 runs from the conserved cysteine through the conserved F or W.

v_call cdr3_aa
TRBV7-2 CASSSPLRGDPADTQYF
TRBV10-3 CAISERGDSYGYTF
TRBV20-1 CSARDNEQFF
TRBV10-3 CAISGQMNTEAFF
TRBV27 CARWDREKTGANVLTF
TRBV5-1 CASRIRAGGSHGYTF
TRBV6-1 CASSDLSGGNNQPQHF
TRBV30 CAWAEGPDTQYF
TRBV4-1 CASSRLADSPYEQYF
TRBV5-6 CASSFIGDDSEQYF
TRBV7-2 CASSFGGQNTEAFF
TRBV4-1 CASSLADRNVYEQYF
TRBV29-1 CSVRRDRVGTEAFF
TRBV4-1 CASSQRDRGSYGYTF
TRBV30 CAAVGEGEQYF
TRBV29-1 CSVVSGSYPSHEQYF
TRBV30 CAWRGRLAGGYEQYF
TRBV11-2 CASSSGGTYSRNEQFF
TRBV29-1 CSVVVGLGMDTQYF
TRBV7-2 CASSLRDEDYGYTF
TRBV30 CAWTVGNRDTQYF
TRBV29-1 CSVDGTVRSQYF
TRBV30 CAYRTVGAFF
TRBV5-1 CASSLFESNEQFF
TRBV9 CASSVGTTRELFF
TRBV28 CATGPQETQYF